This TCR beta chain originates from a study of blood T cell repertoires in COVID-19 (dated by TCRdb to the early 2020s). Regarding the complete study: Samples covering the acute and convalescent phases of COVID-19 were provided by collaborators in the United States, Italy and Spain. The material from the prospective study consisted of cDNA or gDNA derived from T cells, B-cell-depleted T cells, or PBMCs. Deeply sampled blood TCRbeta repertoires from subjects exposed to, actively infected with, or recovered from COVID-19 were included in the dataset. The repertoires were made available in a free public database intended to serve as a resource for research on the immune response to SARS-CoV-2. Samples came from the ongoing ImmuneRACE study (first 160 participants) plus 1,254 subjects from 6 global collaborators. A de-identified subject ID, COVID-19 status, age in years and sex were almost always included in the sample metadata. Where HLA class I and class II types were available, the types were taken from metadata supplied by the sample provider, not from assay-based typing.

The research as a whole found: The quantity of clinical and demographic metadata differed by source and by participant and was supplied without curation.

Enrolling through a virtual design, the prospective study's participants ranged in age from roughly 18 to 100 years and lived across around 25 United States geographic areas. In the prospective study, participants were assigned to cohorts based on the clinical history participants reported in a screening survey and a study questionnaire. ImmuneRACE Cohort 3 recovered participants were defined by two consecutive negative NP/OP PCR tests, healthcare professional clearance, or symptom resolution. Mobile phlebotomists in the prospective study collected whole blood, serum and a nasopharyngeal or oropharyngeal swab from every participant. Participants in the prospective study had the option to provide additional blood draws and questionnaires over a roughly 2-month period. Before DNA extraction, blood samples from the prospective study were shipped at room temperature or frozen. From the cysteine up to the phenylalanine, the CDR3 has a length of 15 residues. Of all the DNA, just the CDR3 is kept, 45 bases in frame from base 1. Compared with germline, V lacks 6 bases and J lacks 4 bases; bases without a gene match: 10. The germline V gene yields SGHAT for CDR1 and FQNNGV for CDR2.

A remark on this clone: What antigen it recognizes has not been identified. Base qualities are not recorded, but no much larger clone differs from it by a single base.

The immunoSEQ Assay, a bias-controlled multiplex PCR, was used to amplify TCRbeta CDR3 regions from genomic DNA. The study's own analysis went as follows. Within the assay, amplification of reference gene primers was used to estimate how many nucleated cells each sample contained. To quantify the absolute abundance of each unique TCRbeta CDR3 rearrangement, sequence reads were collapsed and filtered. For each sample, productive Simpson clonality was calculated as the square root of Simpson's diversity index across productive rearrangements. TCRdb obtained this table from immuneACCESS and retained in-frame rearrangements with V and J assigned. These tables miss some clones; where compared with another copy, unresolved V genes account for less than half of the shortfall, and the remainder is unexplained. The V and J calls and clone size come from that table; D and trimming were worked out from the DNA. The sample table holds roughly 150,000 clones, of which about nine tenths were seen once. About 4.4% of the sample rests with the top ten.

This sequence originates from a man aged 50 to 60 who had recovered from COVID-19. The rearranged chain carries TRBV11-2 and TRBJ2-5; 8 bases in the middle match TRBD2. Material for sequencing was PBMCs or T cells enriched from blood (not recorded which). The CDR3 sequence is CASSLPGGVRETQYF. The bases are TGTGCCAGCAGTCTTCCGGGGGGGGTGCGAGAGACCCAGTACTTC.